Ten or more counts support the clone carrying this T cell receptor beta chain. Its specificity is not known. Regarding time point: pre-sensitization, week 0. Specified treatment: therapeutic diphenylcyclopropenone sensitization with weekly scalp DPC. The study extracted total RNA from unfractionated whole blood. Unique molecular identifiers were affixed to discrete cDNA molecules within the library. Each CDR3 protein is one row after TCRdb ran MiXCR on the RACE reads. The data contain 380,000 or so distinct CDR3 sequences, roughly 6% of them singletons. The length of the CDR3 is 12 residues. Germline V gene lookup returns CDR1 SQVTM and CDR2 ANQGSEA. Between the trimmed V and J ends, which lost 6 bases and 2 bases, there was a span of 11 bases. The sample comes from a study of human T cells and chemical hapten exposure. Findings of the study overall: High-frequency TCRs, those above 1 in 1000, stayed the same after DPC sensitization.

The specimen was whole blood, collected in connection with sensitization to the hapten diphenylcyclopropenone (DPC). This chain uses TRBV29-1 with TRBJ2-7; perhaps TRBD1 as D (5 bases). The sequence was obtained from a woman between 18 and 29 years old with alopecia areata. Some clones in this sample may be carry-over from other donors' samples. Here the CDR3 DNA reads TGCAGCGTAAGACAGACCCCCTACGAGCAGTACTTC. Translating gives CSVRQTPYEQYF.